This T cell receptor beta chain appears in the sequencing data of a study of Tregs in tolerant kidney transplant recipients. Study-wide results and limits: Findings come from small patient numbers and require larger validation. Expanding Tregs on activated donor B cells appeared to best identify donor-specific TCRbeta clones.

Sequencing was performed with immunoSEQ multiplex PCR; in TCRdb, only in-frame clones are kept and a portion is missing. The sample includes around 50,000 clones, about 83% seen only once; the top ten take about 5%. As regards this clone: Antigen unknown.

Germline CDR1 GTSNPN, CDR2 SVGIG (reference sequence). The CDR3 totals 16 residues. Unmatched junction bases numbered 5, after V lost 1 base and J lost 0 bases. Thawed PBMCs were FACS-sorted into unstimulated CD4+CD25+CD127- regulatory T cells, CD4+CD25- non-regulatory cells, CD4 and CD8 cells. The sample was CD4+ T cells from blood. The sequence was collected from a human donor in good health. V usage is TRBV30 and J usage is TRBJ1-1, with 10 positions matching TRBD1. In DNA, the CDR3 is TGTGCCTGGAGTGAGACAGGGGGCTACTTGAACACTGAAGCTTTCTTT. This sequence encodes CAWSETGGYLNTEAFF.